Below, one T cell receptor beta chain is given with its context. Its antigen is currently not known. Base qualities are not provided; no much larger clone lies one nucleotide away. Library preparation used the immunoSEQ multiplex PCR assay. To provide template for TCR sequencing, every sample had RNA extracted and reverse transcribed into cDNA. First-strand cDNA was synthesized using SuperScript III with a 2:1 mix of oligo-dT and random hexamers. A synthetic immune receptor repertoire was used to assess amplification bias, and residual bias was removed computationally. The authors' pipeline ran thus. Raw reads were preprocessed to remove errors, and CDR3 was defined according to IMGT conventions as the region from the conserved cysteine to phenylalanine. Clonality was computed by normalizing Shannon entropy by log2 of the number of productive unique TCRs and subtracting the result from 1. Whether each scalp clone was CD4 or CD8 was inferred by checking scalp TCRbeta sequences against the CD4 and CD8 repertoires from sorted blood. TCRdb's version of the immuneACCESS table is confined to in-frame rearrangements and falls short of the full clone set. An unresolved V gene accounts for under half of the shortfall where checked; the remainder is of unknown origin. That table is the source of V, J and clone size, and D and trimming were worked out from the DNA. For this sample the table gives about 150,000 clones, of which 45% to 60% were detected only once. The biggest ten clones account for 15% to 20% of the sample.

V has 4 bases trimmed and J has 6 bases trimmed; junction bases matching no gene number 10. Sequences MGHRA (CDR1) and YSYEKL (CDR2) are obtained from the germline V gene. The CDR3 covers 15 residues, taking in both the cysteine and the phenylalanine. The sequence is cut down to CDR3 DNA, 45 bases in frame from base 1. This specimen belongs to a study of CD8+ T cells in alopecia areata (dated by TCRdb to the late 2010s). At the level of the whole study: The treated patients, all with moderate-to-severe alopecia areata, were enrolled in an open-label pilot trial of oral tofacitinib given at 5 to 10 mg twice daily. Tofacitinib was given for 6 to 18 months, followed by 6 months of follow-up off drug to assess delayed response and recurrence. To study T cell clonal expansion in alopecia areata, the researchers applied high-throughput TCRbeta sequencing to both the C3H/HeJ mouse model and human patients. Human TCRbeta sequencing covered scalp tissue and sorted CD4+ and CD8+ peripheral blood T cells from patchy and totalis/universalis alopecia areata patients and healthy controls. Patients on tofacitinib were biopsied at baseline and after 4 and 24 weeks of treatment, and several of the patients also had a later scalp biopsy. Scalp clonality was compared across normal scalp (n=4), patchy alopecia areata scalp (n=8), and alopecia totalis/universalis scalp (n=8). The RNA source kit depended on sample type: the PAXgene miRNA kit for fixed scalp, the miRNeasy kit for PBMCs, and the RNeasy kit for mouse skin. TCRbeta CDR3 regions were amplified by immunoSEQ multiplex PCR using 35 Vbeta forward and 13 Jbeta reverse primers.

The investigation overall reported the following: Compared with normal scalp, lesional scalp had higher clonality and more expanded CD8+ clones, particularly in alopecia totalis/universalis, a pattern that suggests antigenic drive. Scalp TCR repertoire analysis is complicated because resident alphabeta T cells in normal human skin are also sequenced, whereas mouse skin is dominated by gammadelta T cells. Shared TCR sequences between patients were less evident than in mice, which may be partly attributable to HLA diversity in the patient population.

The sample's time point label is to be understood as: baseline before oral tofacitinib. From alopecia areata patients, peripheral blood was collected along with lesional scalp punch biopsies. PBMCs were isolated by density centrifugation and stained for CD3, CD4 and CD8, after which CD4+ and CD8+ T cells were sorted on a FACSAria. The sample in question was CD8+ T cells sorted from blood, obtained at week 0. This TCR was recovered from a human donor with alopecia areata. Recombination connected TRBV4-1 to TRBJ1-1; TRBD1 fits 8 bases in the junction. The CDR3 protein sequence reads: CASSRETGVEAEAFF. The DNA reads as follows: TGCGCCAGCAGCCGAGAGACAGGGGTGGAAGCTGAAGCTTTCTTT.